The table lists the clone carrying this T cell receptor (beta chain) with many counts. Germline lookup yields CDR1 SGHDT and CDR2 YYEEEE. V was trimmed by 3 bases and J by 2 bases, leaving 15 bases between them. The CDR3 contains 15 residues. The authors produced cDNA by 5'RACE using 10-nucleotide random UMIs. Using its own MiXCR run on the 5' RACE reads, TCRdb lists one record per CDR3 protein. Of about 39,000 distinct CDR3 sequences listed, 6.5% to 8.5% are singletons. The sample originates from a study of neurological immune-mediated disorders. V usage is TRBV5-6 and J usage is TRBJ2-7, with D possibly being TRBD1 or TRBD2 (5 bases each). What was sequenced was CD4+ T cells from blood. The sequence was collected from a man between 45 and 60 years old in good health. The CDR3 DNA is TGTGCCAGCAGCTCCTTAGAGGGGCTTCCCTACGAGCAGTACTTC. Its translation: CASSSLEGLPYEQYF.